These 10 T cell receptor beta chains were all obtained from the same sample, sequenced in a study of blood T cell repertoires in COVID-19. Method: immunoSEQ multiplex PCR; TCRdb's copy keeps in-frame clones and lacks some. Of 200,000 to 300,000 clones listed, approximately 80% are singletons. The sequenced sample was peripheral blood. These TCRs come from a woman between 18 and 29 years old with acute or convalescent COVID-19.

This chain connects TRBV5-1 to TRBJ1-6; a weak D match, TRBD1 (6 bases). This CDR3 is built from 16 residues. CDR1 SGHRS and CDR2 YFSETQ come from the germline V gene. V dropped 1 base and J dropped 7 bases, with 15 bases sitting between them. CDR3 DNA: TGCGCCAGCAGCTTGACCGGACAGATATTCAATTCACCCCTCCACTTT. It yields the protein CASSLTGQIFNSPLHF.

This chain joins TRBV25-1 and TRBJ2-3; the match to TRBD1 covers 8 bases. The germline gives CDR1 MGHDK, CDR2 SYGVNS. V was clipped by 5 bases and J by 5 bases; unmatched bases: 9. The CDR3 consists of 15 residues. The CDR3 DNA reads TGTGCCAGCAGTCCTCGACAGGGGATCAAAGATACGCAGTATTTT. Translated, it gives CASSPRQGIKDTQYF.

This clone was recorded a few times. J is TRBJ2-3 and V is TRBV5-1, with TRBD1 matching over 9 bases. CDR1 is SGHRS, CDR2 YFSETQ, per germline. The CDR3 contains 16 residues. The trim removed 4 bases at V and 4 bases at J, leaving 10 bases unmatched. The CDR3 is CASSLLLDRGADTQYF. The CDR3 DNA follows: TGCGCCAGCAGCCTTCTACTAGACAGGGGGGCAGATACGCAGTATTTT. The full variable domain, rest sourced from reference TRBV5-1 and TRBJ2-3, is KAGVTQTPRYLIKTRGQQVTLSCSPISGHRSVSWYQQTPGQGLQFLFEYFSETQRNKGNFPGRFSGRQFSNSRSEMNVSTLELGDSALYLCASSLLLDRGADTQYFGPGTRLTVL.

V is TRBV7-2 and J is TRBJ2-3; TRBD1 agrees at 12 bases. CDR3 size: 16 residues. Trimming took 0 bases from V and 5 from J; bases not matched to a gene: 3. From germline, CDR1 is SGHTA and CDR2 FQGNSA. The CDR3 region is CASSLAGTGGGDTQYF. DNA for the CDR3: TGTGCCAGCAGCTTAGCCGGGACAGGGGGCGGAGATACGCAGTATTTT.

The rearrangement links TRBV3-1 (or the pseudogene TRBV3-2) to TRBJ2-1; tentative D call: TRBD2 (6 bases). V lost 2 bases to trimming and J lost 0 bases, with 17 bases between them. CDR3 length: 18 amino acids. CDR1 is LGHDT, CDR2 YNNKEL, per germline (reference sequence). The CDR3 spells CASSQLRDFPGSYNEQFF. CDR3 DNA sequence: TGTGCCAGCAGCCAACTCCGGGACTTTCCGGGCTCCTACAATGAGCAGTTCTTC.

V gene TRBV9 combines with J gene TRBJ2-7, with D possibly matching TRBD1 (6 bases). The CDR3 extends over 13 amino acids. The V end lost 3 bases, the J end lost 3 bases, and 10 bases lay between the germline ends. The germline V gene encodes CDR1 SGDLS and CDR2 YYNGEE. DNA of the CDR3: TGTGCCAGCAGCGCCCAGACAGGCTACGAGCAGTACTTC. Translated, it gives CASSAQTGYEQYF.

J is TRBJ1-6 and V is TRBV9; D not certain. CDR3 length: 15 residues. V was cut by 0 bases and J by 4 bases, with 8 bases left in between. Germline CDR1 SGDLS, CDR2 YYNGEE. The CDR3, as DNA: TGTGCCAGCAGCGTAGACGGTACTTATAATTCACCCCTCCACTTT. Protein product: CASSVDGTYNSPLHF. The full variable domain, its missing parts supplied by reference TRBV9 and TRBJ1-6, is DSGVTQTPKHLITATGQRVTLRCSPRSGDLSVYWYQQSLDQGLQFLIQYYNGEERAKGNILERFSAQQFPDLHSELNLSSLELGDSALYFCASSVDGTYNSPLHFGNGTRLTVT.

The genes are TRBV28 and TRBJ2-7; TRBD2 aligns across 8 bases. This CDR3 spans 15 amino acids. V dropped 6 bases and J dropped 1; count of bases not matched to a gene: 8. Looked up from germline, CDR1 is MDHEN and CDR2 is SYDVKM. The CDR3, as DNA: TGTGCCAGCAGGGAAAGCGGGAGCAGGTCCTACGAGCAGTACTTC. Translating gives CASRESGSRSYEQYF.

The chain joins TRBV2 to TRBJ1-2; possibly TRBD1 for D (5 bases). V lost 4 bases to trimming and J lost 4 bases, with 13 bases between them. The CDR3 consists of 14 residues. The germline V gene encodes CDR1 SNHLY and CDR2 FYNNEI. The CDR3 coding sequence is TGTGCCAGCAGTGTAACAGGAGCAAGCTATGGCTACACCTTC. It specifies CASSVTGASYGYTF.

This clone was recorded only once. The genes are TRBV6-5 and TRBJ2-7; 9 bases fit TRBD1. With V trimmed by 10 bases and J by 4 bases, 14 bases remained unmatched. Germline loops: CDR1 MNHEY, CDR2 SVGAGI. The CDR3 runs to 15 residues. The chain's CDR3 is CATGPLGQGGYEQYF. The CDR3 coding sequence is TGTGCCACGGGGCCCTTGGGACAGGGAGGTTACGAGCAGTACTTC.